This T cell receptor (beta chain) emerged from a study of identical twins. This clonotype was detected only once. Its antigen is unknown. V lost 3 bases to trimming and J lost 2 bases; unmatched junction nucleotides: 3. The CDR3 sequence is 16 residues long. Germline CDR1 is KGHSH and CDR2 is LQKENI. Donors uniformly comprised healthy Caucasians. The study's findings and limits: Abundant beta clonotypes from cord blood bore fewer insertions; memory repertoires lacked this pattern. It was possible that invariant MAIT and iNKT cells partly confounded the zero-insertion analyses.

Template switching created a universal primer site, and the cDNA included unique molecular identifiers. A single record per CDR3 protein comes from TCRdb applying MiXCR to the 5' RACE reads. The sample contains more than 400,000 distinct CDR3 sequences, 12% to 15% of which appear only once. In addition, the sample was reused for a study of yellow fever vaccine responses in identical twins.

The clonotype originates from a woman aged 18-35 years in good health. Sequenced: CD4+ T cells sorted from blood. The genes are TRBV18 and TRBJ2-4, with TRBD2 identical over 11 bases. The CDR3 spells CASSPLAGGPKNIQYF. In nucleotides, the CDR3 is TGTGCCAGCTCACCCCTAGCGGGAGGACCCAAAAACATTCAGTACTTC.